The sequence of this T cell receptor beta chain was determined in a study of shared clonotypes between healthy human individuals. Findings and caveats of the study: Lower generation probabilities were found for non-shared clonotypes than for those shared by all four donors.

The CDR3 totals 13 residues. Germline loops: CDR1 SNHLY, CDR2 FYNNEI. V was cut by 5 bases and J by 7 bases, with 11 bases left in between. Turning to this clone: What it recognizes is unknown.

Some clones are missing from TCRdb's copy, which holds only in-frame ones; the method was immunoSEQ multiplex PCR. The table lists about 980,000 clones, more than 75% of them singletons. Donors had no recently reported acute infections or vaccinations and were HIV-negative. Source material: memory CD4+ T cells sorted from blood. Subset here: CD45RA-negative fraction. The chain recombines TRBV2 with TRBJ2-2; possible D gene TRBD1, 5 bases. This clonotype was obtained from a man younger than 35 in good health. CDR3 amino acids: CASSWQGNGELFF. The CDR3 bases are TGTGCCAGCAGTTGGCAGGGCAACGGGGAGCTGTTTTTT.